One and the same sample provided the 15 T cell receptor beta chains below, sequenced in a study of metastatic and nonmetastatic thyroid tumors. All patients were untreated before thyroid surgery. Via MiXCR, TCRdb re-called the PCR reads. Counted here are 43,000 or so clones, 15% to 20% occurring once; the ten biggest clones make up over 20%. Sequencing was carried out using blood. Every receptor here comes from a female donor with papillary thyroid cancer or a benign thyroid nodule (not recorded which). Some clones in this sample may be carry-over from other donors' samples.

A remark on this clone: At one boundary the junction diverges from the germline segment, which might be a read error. The CDR3 DNA reads as TGTGCCAGCAGCAGGACAGTGGTCTTCACCTGGGAGCTGTTTTTT. This encodes CASSRTVVFTWELFF. The rearrangement links TRBV11-2 to TRBJ2-2, with D possibly being TRBD1 (6 bases). CDR3 length equals 15 residues. Germline V CDR1 and CDR2: SGHAT, FQNNGV.

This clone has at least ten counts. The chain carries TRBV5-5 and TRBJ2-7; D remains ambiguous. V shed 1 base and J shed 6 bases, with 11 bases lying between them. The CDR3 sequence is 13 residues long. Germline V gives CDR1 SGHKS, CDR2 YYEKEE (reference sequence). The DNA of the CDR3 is TGTGCCAGCAGCTTGAGTTGGGCAGGCGAGCAGTACTTC. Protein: CASSLSWAGEQYF.

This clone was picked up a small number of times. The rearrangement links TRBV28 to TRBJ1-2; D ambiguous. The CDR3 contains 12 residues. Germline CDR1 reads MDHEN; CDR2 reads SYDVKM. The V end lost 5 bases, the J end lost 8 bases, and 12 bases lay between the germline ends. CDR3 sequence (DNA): TGTGCCAGCAGTCCGTTTCAGGAGGGCTACACCTTC. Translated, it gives CASSPFQEGYTF.

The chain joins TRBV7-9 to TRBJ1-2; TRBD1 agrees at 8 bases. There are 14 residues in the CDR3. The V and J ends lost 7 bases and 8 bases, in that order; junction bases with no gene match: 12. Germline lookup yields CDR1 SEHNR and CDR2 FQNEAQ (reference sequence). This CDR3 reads CASTTDRGSKGYTF. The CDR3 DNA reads TGTGCCAGCACCACCGACAGGGGAAGTAAGGGCTACACCTTC.

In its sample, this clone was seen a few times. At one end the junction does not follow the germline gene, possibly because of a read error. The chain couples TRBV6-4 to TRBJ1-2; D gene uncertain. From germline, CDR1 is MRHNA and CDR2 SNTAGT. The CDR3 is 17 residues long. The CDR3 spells CASSDPSGQQSNYGCTF. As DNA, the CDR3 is TGTGCCAGCAGTGACCCTAGTGGCCAGCAATCTAACTATGGCTGCACCTTC.

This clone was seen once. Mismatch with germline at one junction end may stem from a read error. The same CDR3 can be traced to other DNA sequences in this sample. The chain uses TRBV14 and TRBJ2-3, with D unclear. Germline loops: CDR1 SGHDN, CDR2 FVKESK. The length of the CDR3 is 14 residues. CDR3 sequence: CASGQDPVTDTQYF. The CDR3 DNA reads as TGTGCCAGCGGCCAAGATCCGGTAACAGATACGCAGTATTTT.

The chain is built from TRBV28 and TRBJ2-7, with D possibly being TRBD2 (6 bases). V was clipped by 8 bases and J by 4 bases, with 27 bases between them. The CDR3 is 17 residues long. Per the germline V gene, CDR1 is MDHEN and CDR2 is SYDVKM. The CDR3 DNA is TGTGCCAGCCGTTCTCACCCGCGGAGGGGTTACCTTTACGAGCAGTACTTC. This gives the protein CASRSHPRRGYLYEQYF.

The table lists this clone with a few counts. The CDR3 here is CASSGQGTDTQYF. CDR3 nucleotide sequence: TGTGCCAGCAGTGGCCAGGGCACAGATACGCAGTATTTT. The chain has TRBV28 and TRBJ2-3; D is undetermined. V gave up 5 bases and J gave up 1 base, with 7 bases separating them. Germline-derived CDR1 and CDR2 are MDHEN and SYDVKM. CDR3 length: 13 amino acids.

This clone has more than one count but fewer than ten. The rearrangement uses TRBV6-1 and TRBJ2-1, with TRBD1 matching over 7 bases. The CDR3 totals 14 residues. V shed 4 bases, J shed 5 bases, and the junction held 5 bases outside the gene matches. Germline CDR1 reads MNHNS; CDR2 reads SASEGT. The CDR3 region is CASSGTGEDNEQFF. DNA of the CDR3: TGTGCCAGCAGTGGTACAGGGGAAGACAATGAGCAGTTCTTC.

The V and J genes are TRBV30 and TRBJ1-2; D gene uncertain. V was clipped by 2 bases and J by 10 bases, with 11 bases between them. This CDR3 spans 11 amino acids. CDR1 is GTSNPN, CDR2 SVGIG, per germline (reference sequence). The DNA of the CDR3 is TGTGCCTGGAGTCCTCTCCAGGACTACACCTTC. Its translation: CAWSPLQDYTF.

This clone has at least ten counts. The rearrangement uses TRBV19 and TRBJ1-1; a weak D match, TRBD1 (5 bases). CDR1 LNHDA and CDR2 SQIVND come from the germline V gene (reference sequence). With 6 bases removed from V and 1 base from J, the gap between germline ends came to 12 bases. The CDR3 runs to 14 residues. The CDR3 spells CASRKEGWNTEAFF. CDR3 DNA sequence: TGTGCCAGTAGGAAAGAGGGGTGGAACACTGAAGCTTTCTTT.

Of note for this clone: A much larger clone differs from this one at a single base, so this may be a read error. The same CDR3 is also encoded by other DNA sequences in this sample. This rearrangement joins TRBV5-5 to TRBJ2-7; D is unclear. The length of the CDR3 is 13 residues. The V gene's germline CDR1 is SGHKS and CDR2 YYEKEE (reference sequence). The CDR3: CASSLSFGYEQYF. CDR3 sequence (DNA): TGTGCCAGTAGCTTATCATTTGGCTACGAGCAGTACTTC.

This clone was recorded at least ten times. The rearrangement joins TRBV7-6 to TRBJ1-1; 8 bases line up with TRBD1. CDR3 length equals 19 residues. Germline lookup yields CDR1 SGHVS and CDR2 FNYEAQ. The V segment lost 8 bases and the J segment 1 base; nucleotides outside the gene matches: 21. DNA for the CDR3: TGTGCCAGCTATCTCCTCCCGTCTCAGGGGGCAAAAACGAACACTGAAGCTTTCTTT. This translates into CASYLLPSQGAKTNTEAFF.

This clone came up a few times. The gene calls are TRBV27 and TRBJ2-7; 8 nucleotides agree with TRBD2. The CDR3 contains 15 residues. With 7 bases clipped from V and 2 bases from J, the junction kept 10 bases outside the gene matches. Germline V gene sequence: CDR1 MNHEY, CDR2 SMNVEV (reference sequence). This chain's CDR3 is CASKNSGTSPYEQYF. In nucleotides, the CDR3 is TGTGCCAGCAAAAACAGCGGGACTAGTCCCTACGAGCAGTACTTC.

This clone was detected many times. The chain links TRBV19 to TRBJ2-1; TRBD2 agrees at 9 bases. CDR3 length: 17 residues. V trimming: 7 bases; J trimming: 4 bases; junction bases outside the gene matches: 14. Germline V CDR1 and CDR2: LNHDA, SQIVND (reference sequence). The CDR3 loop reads CASKVAGPSGTYNEQFF. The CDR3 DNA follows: TGTGCCAGTAAAGTGGCAGGGCCTAGCGGGACGTACAATGAGCAGTTCTTC.